The TCR beta chain under discussion was sequenced for a study of regulatory T cells in long-lasting Graves disease. Looking at the study overall: Antithyroid drug exposure in newly diagnosed Graves' patients had lasted under 3 months.

The germline V gene encodes CDR1 SNHLY and CDR2 FYNNEI. The trim removed 6 bases at V and 4 bases at J, leaving 14 bases unmatched. This CDR3 is 18 amino acids long. Time point here: newly diagnosed GD, antithyroid drugs for less than 3 months. Making the TCR library involved RNA that had been extracted from PBMCs. Construction of the TCR beta libraries employed iRepertoire HTBI primers in conjunction with Arm-PCR of CDR3 regions. Each CDR3 protein gets one entry after TCRdb re-called the multiplex PCR reads with MiXCR. The table shows around 500,000 distinct CDR3 sequences, with 13% occurring only once. The data were also submitted as part of a second study, on T cells in Graves' hyperthyroidism and ophthalmopathy.

V and J are TRBV2 and TRBJ2-5, with 13 bases matching TRBD2. This clonotype originated in a man younger than 40 with Graves disease. The specimen comprised peripheral blood mononuclear cells (PBMCs), sampled at new diagnosis, from a patient treated with antithyroid drugs. The CDR3 DNA reads as TGTGCCAGCAGAGGGACTAGCGGGACTAAAGAAACGGGAGAGACCCAGTACTTC. Protein product: CASRGTSGTKETGETQYF.